Each of the 22 T cell receptor beta chains below was sequenced from the same sample in a study of PD-L1 blockade in urothelial cancer. Assay used: immunoSEQ multiplex PCR; TCRdb lists only in-frame clones, some missing. The sample gives under 30,000 clones, less than 90% of which show up once; about 8.9% is in the top ten. The sequenced sample was PBMCs, obtained around atezolizumab (anti-PD-L1) treatment. The receptors derive from a man between 65 and 85 years old with urothelial cancer.

The V gene is TRBV5-4, the J gene TRBJ2-3, with 7 bases aligning to TRBD1. The CDR3 loop spans 16 amino acids. V lost 3 bases, J lost 4 bases, and 11 bases stayed unmatched. The V gene's germline CDR1 is SGHNT and CDR2 YYREEE (reference sequence). CDR3 sequence (DNA): TGTGCCAGCAGCTCGCAAAACAGGGGTTTGGCAGATACGCAGTATTTT. Translating gives CASSSQNRGLADTQYF.

This clone was seen just once. The V and J genes are TRBV5-1 and TRBJ2-7; 10 bases are shared with TRBD2. Germline loops: CDR1 SGHRS, CDR2 YFSETQ. After removal of 2 bases from V and 2 bases from J, the junction contained 7 bases not matched to a gene. This CDR3 is built from 16 residues. For the CDR3, the DNA is TGCGCCAGCAGCTTAGATGGACTAGCGGAACCCTACGAGCAGTACTTC. Translating gives CASSLDGLAEPYEQYF.

The DNA for the CDR3 is TGTGCCAGTGGACTAGCGGTCACCGGGGAGCTGTTTTTT. This encodes CASGLAVTGELFF. The gene calls are TRBV28 and TRBJ2-2; 10 bases agree with TRBD2. J lost 4 bases, V lost 9 bases, and 2 bases had no gene match. The CDR3 sequence is 13 residues long. Germline lookup yields CDR1 MDHEN and CDR2 SYDVKM.

The V gene is TRBV6-1, the J gene TRBJ2-7; D is ambiguous. The CDR3 spans 10 residues. V lost 6 bases and J 3 bases, leaving 3 bases between the germline ends. Germline V CDR1 and CDR2: MNHNS, SASEGT. CDR3 sequence reads: CASSRYEQYF. The CDR3 nucleotides are TGTGCCAGCAGCCGCTACGAGCAGTACTTC.

The J gene is TRBJ1-5, the V gene TRBV19; a weak D match, TRBD1 (5 bases). The CDR3 length is 11 residues. V gave up 3 bases and J gave up 15 bases, with 12 bases separating them. Germline CDR1 and CDR2: LNHDA and SQIVND (reference sequence). The CDR3 DNA is TGTGCCAGTAGTATTGACAGTGGTTGGCATTTT. Its translation is CASSIDSGWHF.

This sequence joins TRBV28 and TRBJ2-5, with D possibly matching TRBD1 (7 bases). V was pared by 1 base and J by 9 bases, with 18 bases between. CDR3 length: 15 residues. The germline gives CDR1 MDHEN, CDR2 SYDVKM. The CDR3 reads CASSLSSARGAAQYF. CDR3 sequence (DNA): TGTGCCAGCAGTTTATCGTCTGCCAGGGGGGCGGCCCAGTACTTC.

The V and J genes are TRBV7-3 and TRBJ2-2; tentatively, D is TRBD1 (6 bases). The V and J ends lost 5 bases and 1 base respectively, with 11 bases between them. This CDR3 has 15 residues. Germline CDR1 reads SGHTA; CDR2 reads FQGTGA. CDR3 region: CASSPPGQNTGELFF. The CDR3 DNA follows: TGTGCCAGCAGCCCACCGGGACAGAACACCGGGGAGCTGTTTTTT.

The rearrangement joins TRBV18 to TRBJ2-7; 10 nucleotides align to TRBD1. The CDR3 has 17 amino acids. CDR1 and CDR2 from the germline V gene are KGHSH and LQKENI. V lost 3 bases and J lost 6; bases outside the gene matches: 14. CDR3 bases: TGTGCCAGCTCACCTATCCGACAGGGGGCGGGTCGGGGCGAGCAGTACTTC. Its protein product is CASSPIRQGAGRGEQYF. The variable domain in full, with the rest retrieved from reference TRBV18 and TRBJ2-7, is NAGVMQNPRHLVRRRGQEARLRCSPMKGHSHVYWYRQLPEEGLKFMVYLQKENIIDESGMPKERFSAEFPKEGPSILRIQQVVRGDSAAYFCASSPIRQGAGRGEQYFGPGTRLTVT.

This clone ranks as medium-sized. The chain couples TRBV20-1 to TRBJ2-7; D remains ambiguous. The CDR3 runs to 10 residues. Germline CDR1 reads DFQATT; CDR2 reads SNEGSKA (reference sequence). Deletions cut 3 bases from V and 3 bases from J, with 3 bases between. The CDR3 is CSASRYEQYF. CDR3 bases: TGCAGTGCTAGCCGCTACGAGCAGTACTTC.

The chain recombines TRBV7-8 with TRBJ2-1, with D unresolved. V shed 6 bases and J shed 7 bases, with 10 bases lying between them. This CDR3 spans 12 amino acids. Germline-derived CDR1 and CDR2 are SGHVS and FQNEAQ. CDR3 residues: CASSPIVNEQFF. The CDR3 DNA reads TGTGCCAGCAGTCCCATAGTTAATGAGCAGTTCTTC.

This rearrangement joins TRBV2 to TRBJ2-1; D is unclear. Germline assignment: CDR1 SNHLY and CDR2 FYNNEI. This CDR3 comprises 16 residues. V was shortened by 1 base and J by 7 bases, with 17 bases between the two germline ends. CDR3 amino acids: CASSEVGQALSNEQFF. The CDR3 nucleotides read TGTGCCAGCAGTGAAGTCGGTCAGGCCCTTAGTAATGAGCAGTTCTTC.

The chain employs TRBV2 and TRBJ2-1; 12 nucleotides align to TRBD2. V lost 2 bases to trimming and J lost 6 bases; unmatched junction nucleotides: 5. This CDR3 has 16 amino acids. Looked up from germline, CDR1 is SNHLY and CDR2 is FYNNEI. CDR3 in amino acids: CASSEPPTSGSNEQFF. In nucleotides, the CDR3 is TGTGCCAGCAGTGAACCTCCGACTAGCGGGAGCAATGAGCAGTTCTTC.

The chain carries TRBV5-1 and TRBJ2-7; D not resolved. The V end lost 0 bases, the J end lost 0 bases, and 7 bases lay between the germline ends. This CDR3 is built from 14 residues. From germline, CDR1 is SGHRS and CDR2 YFSETQ. The CDR3 here is CASSLGLSSYEQYF. The CDR3 DNA follows: TGCGCCAGCAGCTTGGGTTTGAGCTCCTACGAGCAGTACTTC.

The chain has TRBV30 and TRBJ1-1; D possibly corresponds to TRBD1 (6 bases). Germline CDR1 and CDR2: GTSNPN and SVGIG (reference sequence). This CDR3 region has 13 residues. DNA of the CDR3: TGTGGGATGTCGGGACATCGCAACACTGAAGCTTTCTTT. Translation gives CGMSGHRNTEAFF.

The chain is built from TRBV10-1 and TRBJ2-2, with 15 bases fitting TRBD2. Germline V lookup: CDR1 WNHNN, CDR2 SYGVQD (reference sequence). CDR3 length: 14 residues. J gave up 7 bases and V 8 bases, and 2 bases lay outside the gene matches. CDR3 sequence (DNA): TGCGCCAGCGGACTAGCGGGAGGGCACGGGGAGCTGTTTTTT. Translation gives CASGLAGGHGELFF.

The rearrangement joins TRBV5-1 to TRBJ2-5, with unresolved D. The CDR3 runs 12 residues. The V and J ends lost 2 bases and 4 bases respectively, with 6 bases between them. Germline V gene lookup returns CDR1 SGHRS and CDR2 YFSETQ. The CDR3 region has the DNA TGCGCCAGCAGCTTCTACTCAGAGACCCAGTACTTC. Translating it yields CASSFYSETQYF.

This chain connects TRBV27 to TRBJ1-2, with a tentative D call TRBD1 (5 bases). The CDR3 is made up of 15 amino acids. CDR1 MNHEY and CDR2 SMNVEV come from the germline V gene (reference sequence). The V gene lost 7 bases and the J gene lost 4 bases, with 19 bases spanning the gap. CDR3 coding DNA: TGTGCCAGCAAGACGGGGGTAGGGTTTAGCTATGGCTACACCTTC. Translated: CASKTGVGFSYGYTF.

The chain carries TRBV9 and TRBJ2-1; the D gene is possibly TRBD1 (5 bases). Germline V gene data show CDR1 as SGDLS and CDR2 as YYNGEE. The CDR3 runs to 14 residues. Trimming pared 1 base from V and 7 bases from J, leaving 12 bases between. CDR3 nucleotide sequence: TGTGCCAGCAGCGTATCAGGGAATGGGAATGAGCAGTTCTTC. Protein sequence: CASSVSGNGNEQFF.

The J gene is TRBJ2-7, the V gene TRBV11-2; a weak D match, TRBD2 (5 bases). The V end was cut by 5 bases, the J end by 0 bases, with 17 bases between. Germline V CDR1 and CDR2: SGHAT, FQNNGV. This CDR3 has 16 residues. CDR3 bases: TGTGCCAGCAGCCGCCGGACTTGGACCCTCTCCTACGAGCAGTACTTC. Translated, it gives CASSRRTWTLSYEQYF.

The chain is built from TRBV19 and TRBJ2-2, with a weak D call TRBD2 (5 bases). In germline, CDR1 is LNHDA, CDR2 SQIVND (reference sequence). Deletions cut 8 bases from V and 3 bases from J, with 22 bases between. The CDR3 length is 17 residues. In DNA, the CDR3 is TGTGCCAGTGGCGAAGGACTTTTCGCCTCCTACACCGGGGAGCTGTTTTTT. This gives the protein CASGEGLFASYTGELFF.

This chain links TRBV28 with TRBJ1-2; TRBD1 aligns across 12 bases. The CDR3 has 17 amino acids. Germline V lookup: CDR1 MDHEN, CDR2 SYDVKM. V was pared by 5 bases and J by 2 bases, with 9 bases of the junction left unmatched. CDR3 in DNA: TGTGCCAGCAGTCCCTCTGGGACAGGGGGCAGGAACTATGGCTACACCTTC. It specifies CASSPSGTGGRNYGYTF.

This chain uses TRBV29-1 with TRBJ1-1; TRBD1 matches at 8 bases. The germline V gene encodes CDR1 SQVTM and CDR2 ANQGSEA. CDR3 size: 15 residues. V lost 3 bases to trimming and J lost 4 bases; unmatched junction nucleotides: 10. CDR3 DNA sequence: TGCAGCGTTGATGAGACAGGGGTCGGTCGCACTGAAGCTTTCTTT. The encoded protein is CSVDETGVGRTEAFF.